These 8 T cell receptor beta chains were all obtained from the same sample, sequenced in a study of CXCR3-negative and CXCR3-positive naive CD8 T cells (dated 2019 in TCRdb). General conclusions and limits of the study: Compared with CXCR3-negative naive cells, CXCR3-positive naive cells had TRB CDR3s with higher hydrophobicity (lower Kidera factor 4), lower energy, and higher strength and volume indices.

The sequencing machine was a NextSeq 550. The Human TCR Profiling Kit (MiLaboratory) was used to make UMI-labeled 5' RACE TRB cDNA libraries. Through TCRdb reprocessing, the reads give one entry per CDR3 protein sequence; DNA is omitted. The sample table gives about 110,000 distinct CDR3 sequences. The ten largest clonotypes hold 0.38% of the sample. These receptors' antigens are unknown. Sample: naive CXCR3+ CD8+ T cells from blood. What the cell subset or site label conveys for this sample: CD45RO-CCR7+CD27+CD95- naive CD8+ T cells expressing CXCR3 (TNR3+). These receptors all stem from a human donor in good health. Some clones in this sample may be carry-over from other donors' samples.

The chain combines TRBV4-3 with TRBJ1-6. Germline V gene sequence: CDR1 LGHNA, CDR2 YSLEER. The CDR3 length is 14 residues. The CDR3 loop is CASSQHSYNSPLHF.

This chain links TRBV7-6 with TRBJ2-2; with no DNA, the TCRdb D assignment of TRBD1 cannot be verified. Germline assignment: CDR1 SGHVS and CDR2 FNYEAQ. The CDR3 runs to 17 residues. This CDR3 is CASSLIVDRGLTGELFF.

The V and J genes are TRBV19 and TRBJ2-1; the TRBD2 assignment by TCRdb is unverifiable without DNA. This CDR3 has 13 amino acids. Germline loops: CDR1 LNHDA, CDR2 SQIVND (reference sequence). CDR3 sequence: CASSIGRDNEQFF.

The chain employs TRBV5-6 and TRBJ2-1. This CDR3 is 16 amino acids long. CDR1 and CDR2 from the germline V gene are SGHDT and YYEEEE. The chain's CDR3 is CASSLDTFFSYNEQFF.

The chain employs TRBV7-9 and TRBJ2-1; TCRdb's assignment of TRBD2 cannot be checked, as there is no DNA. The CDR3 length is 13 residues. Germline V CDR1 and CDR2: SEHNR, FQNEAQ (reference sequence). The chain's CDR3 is CATAVGGYNEQFF.

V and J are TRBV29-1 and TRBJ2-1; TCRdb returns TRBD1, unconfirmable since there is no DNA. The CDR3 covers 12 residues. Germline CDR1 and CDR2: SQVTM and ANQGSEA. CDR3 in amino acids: CSVEARGNEQFF.

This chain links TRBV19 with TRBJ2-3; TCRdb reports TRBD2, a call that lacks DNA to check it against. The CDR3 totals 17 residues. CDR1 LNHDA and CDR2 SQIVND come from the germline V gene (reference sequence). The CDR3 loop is CASSTRLAGGITDTQYF.

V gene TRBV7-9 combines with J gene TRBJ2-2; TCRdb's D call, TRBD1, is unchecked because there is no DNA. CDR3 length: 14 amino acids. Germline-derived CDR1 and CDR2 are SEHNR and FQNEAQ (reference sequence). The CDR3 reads CASSSDRSTGELFF.